This entry is about one T cell receptor beta chain. These data originate in a study of blood T cell repertoires in COVID-19. As for the study in general: COVID-19 samples, acute and convalescent, were from the United States, Italy and Spain. T cells, B-cell-depleted T cells, or PBMCs provided the cDNA or gDNA that served as material.

The authors' processing: From reference gene primer amplification, estimates of nucleated cell counts were derived. Sequencing was performed with immunoSEQ multiplex PCR; in TCRdb, only in-frame clones are kept and a portion is missing. That table supplies the V and J calls and clone size; D and trimming were determined from the DNA. The profile shows just over 150,000 clones, over 75% of them singletons. The source is a woman in her thirties or forties with acute or convalescent COVID-19. Source material: peripheral blood.

The CDR3 DNA reads as TGTGCCAGCAGCTTAGAAGCTAGCGGGAGCGTTCCCCACGAGCAGTACTTC. It specifies CASSLEASGSVPHEQYF. The V call is TRBV5-4, the J call TRBJ2-7, with 10 bases lining up with TRBD2. The CDR3 contains 17 residues. V was pared by 2 bases and J by 5 bases, with 13 bases of the junction left unmatched. Germline V CDR1 and CDR2: SGHNT, YYREEE (reference sequence).